This T cell receptor (beta chain) was identified during a study of CD8 T cells in ankylosing spondylitis. V lost 6 bases, J lost 11 bases, and 14 bases lay in between. The CDR3 length is 12 residues. TCRdb re-called the 5' RACE reads with MiXCR, one entry per CDR3 protein. The sample holds about 400,000 distinct CDR3 sequences, 20% to 25% seen once. The receptor was isolated from a male donor with ankylosing spondylitis or in good health (not recorded which). Sequences were obtained from blood, either unsorted or a sorted T cell fraction (not recorded which). The genes are TRBV12-3 or TRBV12-4 and TRBJ1-5; D unclear. CDR3 coding DNA: TGTGCCAGCAGCCCCCCCGATTTAACCCAGCATTTT. It yields the protein CASSPPDLTQHF.